This T cell receptor (beta chain) was retrieved from a study of radiation and T cells in renal cell carcinoma. Profiled with immunoSEQ multiplex PCR; TCRdb holds only in-frame clones, not every one. Of around 170,000 clones listed, approximately 90% are singletons. Germline assignment: CDR1 GTSNPN and CDR2 SVGIG (reference sequence). The CDR3 extends over 12 amino acids. V lost 8 bases and J 5 bases, leaving 12 bases between the germline ends. Noted time point: blood 4 weeks post-SBRT, at nephrectomy. The treatment: 15 Gy SBRT to primary tumor, nephrectomy 4 weeks later. The chain couples TRBV30 to TRBJ1-4; D remains unclear. The sequencing here drew on blood, taken from a patient whose treatment included radiotherapy and nephrectomy. The clonotype originates from a woman aged 50 to 60 with renal cell carcinoma. CDR3 region: CAGGRANEKLFF. CDR3 DNA: TGTGCCGGAGGTCGCGCGAATGAAAAACTGTTTTTT. The full variable domain, its missing parts supplied by reference TRBV30 and TRBJ1-4, is SQTIHQWPATLVQPVGSPLSLECTVEGTSNPNLYWYRQAAGRGLQLLFYSVGIGQISSEVPQNLSASRPQDRQFILSSKKLLLSDSGFYLCAGGRANEKLFFGSGTQLSVL.